This T cell receptor (beta chain) was observed in a study of T cells after yellow fever vaccination. Each CDR3 protein is one row after TCRdb ran MiXCR on the 5' RACE reads. Seen here are some 32,000 distinct CDR3 sequences, 6.6% observed once, and the top ten hold approximately 22%. Germline CDR1 SGHRS, CDR2 YFSETQ. Trimming left V 6 bases short and J 3 bases short, with 18 bases between. This CDR3 has 15 amino acids. By share of the sample, this clonotype is medium-sized. The clonotype comes from a man aged 18 to 30 who received the YFV17D yellow fever vaccine. The chain is built from TRBV5-1 and TRBJ1-1, with D maybe TRBD1 (5 bases). Sequencing used PBMCs, either bulk or a sorted T-cell subset (CD4+, CD8+, memory, or dextramer-sorted; not recorded which), obtained on the day of the first yellow fever vaccination. The DNA of the CDR3 is TGCGCCAGCAAGGAACCTCGCGTAGGGGACACTGAAGCTTTCTTT. This translates into CASKEPRVGDTEAFF. The whole variable domain, filled in from reference TRBV5-1 and TRBJ1-1, reads KAGVTQTPRYLIKTRGQQVTLSCSPISGHRSVSWYQQTPGQGLQFLFEYFSETQRNKGNFPGRFSGRQFSNSRSEMNVSTLELGDSALYLCASKEPRVGDTEAFFGQGTRLTVV.